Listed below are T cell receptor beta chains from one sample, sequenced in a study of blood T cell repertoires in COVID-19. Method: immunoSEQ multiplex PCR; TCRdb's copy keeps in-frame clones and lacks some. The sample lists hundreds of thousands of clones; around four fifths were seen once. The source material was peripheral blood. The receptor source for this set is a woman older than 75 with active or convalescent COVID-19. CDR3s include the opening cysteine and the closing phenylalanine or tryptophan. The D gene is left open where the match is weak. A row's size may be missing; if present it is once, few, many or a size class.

TGCGCCAGCGGGCGGGAGAACACTGAAGCTTTCTTT	CASGRENTEAFF	.	TRBJ1-1	TRBV5-1	.
TGTGCCAGCAGTCCGATTGCGGACAGGGGATCCTATAATTCACCCCTCCACTTT	CASSPIADRGSYNSPLHF	TRBD1	TRBJ1-6	TRBV28	.
TGCGCCAGCACGGACAGGGGAGGTACTGAAGCTTTCTTT	CASTDRGGTEAFF	TRBD1	TRBJ1-1	TRBV5-1	.
TGTGCCAGCTCAGGGCCGGGACAGGGGGGCTACGAGCAGTACTTC	CASSGPGQGGYEQYF	TRBD1	TRBJ2-7	TRBV18	.
TGTGCCAGCAGCTTGGGATGGCCAGGGGGCTCCTACGAGCAGTACTTC	CASSLGWPGGSYEQYF	TRBD1	TRBJ2-7	TRBV5-6	.
TGTGCTAGTGGTTCCCCTCTGGGGGGAGCTGGCACAGATACGCAGTATTTT	CASGSPLGGAGTDTQYF	.	TRBJ2-3	TRBV12-5	.
TGTGCCAGCAGCAAAGCGGGACAGGGGGCCCCTAAGCAAACTACGAACTATGGCTACACCTTC	CASSKAGQGAPKQTTNYGYTF	.	TRBJ1-2	TRBV21-1	.
TGCGCCAGCAGGGACGGGACGAACACCGGGGAGCTGTTTTTT	CASRDGTNTGELFF	.	TRBJ2-2	TRBV5-1	.
TGCGCCAGCACCAATACGCCGGGACACCGATCTGGGGCCAACGTCCTGACTTTC	CASTNTPGHRSGANVLTF	.	TRBJ2-6	TRBV23-1	.
TGTGCCAGCAGTCCGTCTCCGGGACAGGGCACCTACGAGCAGTACTTC	CASSPSPGQGTYEQYF	TRBD1	TRBJ2-7	TRBV28	.
TGTGCCAGCAGCGCGACGGACAGGGCTACCGGGGAGCTGTTTTTT	CASSATDRATGELFF	TRBD1	TRBJ2-2	TRBV9	once
TGTGCCAGCAGCCCCTCCGTGTGGGGACAGATCAATCAGCCCCAGCATTTT	CASSPSVWGQINQPQHF	TRBD1	TRBJ1-5	TRBV7-2	.
TGTGCCAGCAGCCCCGGTGAGGGTGGTGGCTACACCTTC	CASSPGEGGGYTF	.	TRBJ1-2	TRBV16	once
TGTGCCACCAGTGCGGGGACAAATAGCAATCAGCCCCAGCATTTT	CATSAGTNSNQPQHF	.	TRBJ1-5	TRBV24-1	.
TGTGCCAGCAGGCGGACAGCCGGGGATTCACCCCTCCACTTT	CASRRTAGDSPLHF	.	TRBJ1-6	TRBV27	.
TGTGCCAGCAGCTTAGCTACTGATACGCAGTATTTT	CASSLATDTQYF	.	TRBJ2-3	TRBV7-3	.